Reported below is one T cell receptor beta chain. This clonotype occurred a few times. Its antigen is currently not known. No per-base quality is available; no much larger clone lies one base away. For CDR1 and CDR2, the germline V gene (reference sequence) lists GTSNPN and SVGIG. The cysteine opens and the phenylalanine closes a CDR3 of 15 amino acids. Only the CDR3 portion is preserved as DNA: 45 bases, with reading frame beginning at the first base. V and J are truncated by 3 bases and 0 bases respectively, leaving an intervening sequence of 14 bases. The data were obtained in a study of patients and donors after allogeneic stem cell transplantation (dated by TCRdb to 2020 to 2022). Library prep was done by RT-PCR. Data came from a NextSeq 550. TCRdb's own reprocessing of the public reads used fastp at Q25 and MiXCR and kept productive beta chains. CDR3 protein sequences are deduplicated, and each keeps its most common genes and DNA. This sample comprises some 960,000 distinct CDR3 sequences, more than 15% of them detected only once. The ten top clones hold about 6% of the sample.

Sequenced material: blood, either unsorted or a sorted T cell fraction (not recorded which). The chain links TRBV30 with TRBJ1-2, with TRBD1 as a weak D call on 6 bases. The source is a human donor who was either an allogeneic HSCT recipient or a stem cell or donor lymphocyte infusion donor (not recorded which). It is not recorded whose cells these are; they may come from a transplant donor. The CDR3 loop reads CAWSLRGAANYGYTF. The DNA is as follows: TGTGCCTGGAGCCTAAGGGGGGCGGCTAACTATGGCTACACCTTC.